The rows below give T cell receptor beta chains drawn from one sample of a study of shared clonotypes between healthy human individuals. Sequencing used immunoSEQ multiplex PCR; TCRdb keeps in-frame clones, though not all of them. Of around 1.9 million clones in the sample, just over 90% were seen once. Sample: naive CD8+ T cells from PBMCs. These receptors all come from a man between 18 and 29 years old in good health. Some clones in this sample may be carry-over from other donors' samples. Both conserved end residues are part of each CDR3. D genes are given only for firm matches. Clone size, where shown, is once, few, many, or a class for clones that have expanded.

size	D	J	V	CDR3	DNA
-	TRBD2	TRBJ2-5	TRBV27	CASSLFPSGNQETQYF	TGTGCCAGCAGTTTATTCCCTAGCGGGAACCAAGAGACCCAGTACTTC
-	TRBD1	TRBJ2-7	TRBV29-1	CSVRTGGLSYEQYF	TGCAGCGTGAGGACAGGGGGCCTCTCCTACGAGCAGTACTTC
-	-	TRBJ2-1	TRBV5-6	CASRSGFGTPYTSGEQFF	TGTGCCAGCAGGTCGGGGTTCGGGACGCCTTACACCTCGGGGGAGCAGTTCTTC
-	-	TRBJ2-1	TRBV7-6	CASSLTGDEQFF	TGTGCCAGCAGCCTGACGGGGGATGAGCAGTTCTTC
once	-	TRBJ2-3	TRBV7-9	CASSLAVRIKDLTDTQYF	TGTGCCAGCAGCTTAGCAGTAAGGATAAAGGATTTGACAGATACGCAGTATTTT
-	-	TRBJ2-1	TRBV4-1	CASSQASAETYNEQFF	TGCGCCAGCAGCCAAGCTTCGGCGGAGACCTACAATGAGCAGTTCTTC
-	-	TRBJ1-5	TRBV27	CASSLSGGNQPQHF	TGTGCCAGCAGTTTATCGGGCGGGAATCAGCCCCAGCATTTT
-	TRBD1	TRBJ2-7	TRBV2	CASTRVPGQGVYEQYF	TGTGCCAGCACTCGAGTCCCGGGACAGGGCGTCTACGAGCAGTACTTC
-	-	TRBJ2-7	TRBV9	CASSAYGSDYEQYF	TGTGCCAGCAGCGCTTACGGGTCCGACTACGAGCAGTACTTC
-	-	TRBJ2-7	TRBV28	CASRTPLGVSYEQYF	TGTGCCAGCAGGACCCCCCTGGGGGTTTCCTACGAGCAGTACTTC
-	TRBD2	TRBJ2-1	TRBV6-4	CASSDSSGRDEQFF	TGTGCCAGCAGTGACTCTAGCGGGAGGGATGAGCAGTTCTTC
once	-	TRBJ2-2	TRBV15	CATAPKGTGELFF	TGTGCCACCGCTCCGAAGGGGACCGGGGAGCTGTTTTTT
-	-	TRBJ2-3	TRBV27	CASSSRWGKSASTDTQYF	TGTGCCAGCAGTTCACGGTGGGGGAAAAGTGCTAGCACAGATACGCAGTATTTT
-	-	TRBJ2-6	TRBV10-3	CAISDSSVGPGANVLTF	TGTGCCATCAGTGACTCTTCCGTGGGCCCTGGGGCCAACGTCCTGACTTTC
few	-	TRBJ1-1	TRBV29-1	CSGGSGTMNTEAFF	TGCAGCGGTGGATCCGGGACAATGAACACTGAAGCTTTCTTT
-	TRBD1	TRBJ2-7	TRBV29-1	CSVRDSYEQYF	TGCAGCGTGAGGGACAGCTACGAGCAGTACTTC
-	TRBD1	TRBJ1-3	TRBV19	CASSGRDRPSGNTIYF	TGTGCCAGTAGTGGTCGGGACAGGCCCTCTGGAAACACCATATATTTT
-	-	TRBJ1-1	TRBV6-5	CASSSHRWNTEAFF	TGTGCCAGCAGTTCCCACAGGTGGAACACTGAAGCTTTCTTT
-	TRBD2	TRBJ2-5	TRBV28	CASSFITGGETQYF	TGTGCCAGCAGTTTTATTACGGGAGGAGAGACCCAGTACTTC
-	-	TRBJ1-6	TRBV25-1	CASSEPWTASNSPLHF	TGTGCCAGCAGTGAACCCTGGACAGCTTCTAATTCACCCCTCCACTTT
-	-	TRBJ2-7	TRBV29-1	CSVEGGDGPYEQYF	TGCAGCGTTGAAGGCGGCGACGGGCCCTACGAGCAGTACTTC
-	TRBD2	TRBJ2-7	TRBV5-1	CASSFLPLAGITYEQYF	TGCGCCAGCAGCTTTTTACCACTAGCGGGAATAACCTACGAGCAGTACTTC
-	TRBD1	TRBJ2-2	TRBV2	CASGQGGRTGELFF	TGTGCCAGCGGGCAAGGGGGCCGTACCGGGGAGCTGTTTTTT
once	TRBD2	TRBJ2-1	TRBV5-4	CASSPRTSGKVYNEQFF	TGTGCCAGCAGCCCCAGAACTAGCGGCAAGGTCTACAATGAGCAGTTCTTC
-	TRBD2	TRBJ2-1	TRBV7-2	CASRDRLAGEADEQFF	TGTGCCAGCAGGGACCGACTAGCGGGAGAGGCAGATGAGCAGTTCTTC
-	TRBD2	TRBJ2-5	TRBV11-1	CASSSRGGRNGETQYF	TGTGCCAGCAGCTCCCGGGGCGGGAGGAATGGGGAGACCCAGTACTTC
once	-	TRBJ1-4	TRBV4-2	CASSQQRGEKLFF	TGTGCCAGCAGCCAGCAAAGAGGAGAAAAACTGTTTTTT
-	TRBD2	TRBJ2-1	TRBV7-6	CASSLLYAVRAGGPHNEQFF	TGTGCCAGCAGCTTACTTTATGCGGTCAGGGCGGGAGGGCCCCACAATGAGCAGTTCTTC
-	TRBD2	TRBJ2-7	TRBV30	CAWMGGIGEQYF	TGTGCCTGGATGGGGGGGATCGGCGAGCAGTACTTC
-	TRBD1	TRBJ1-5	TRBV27	CASSLRDRGGEPQHF	TGTGCCAGCAGTCTTCGGGACAGGGGAGGGGAGCCCCAGCATTTT
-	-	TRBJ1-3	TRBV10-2	CASSEGGSGNTIYF	TGCGCCAGCAGTGAAGGGGGATCTGGAAACACCATATATTTT
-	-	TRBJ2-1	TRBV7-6	CASSHDDSSYNEQFF	TGTGCCAGCAGCCATGACGATAGCTCCTACAATGAGCAGTTCTTC
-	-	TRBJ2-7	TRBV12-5	CASRTYPSYEQYF	TGTGCTAGCCGGACCTACCCCTCCTACGAGCAGTACTTC
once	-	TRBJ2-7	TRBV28	CASSLVPVDYEQYF	TGTGCCAGCAGTTTGGTCCCAGTAGACTACGAGCAGTACTTC
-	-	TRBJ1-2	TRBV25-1	CASSEAGQGGYGYTF	TGTGCCAGCAGTGAAGCAGGGCAGGGAGGCTATGGCTACACCTTC
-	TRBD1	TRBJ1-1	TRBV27	CASRRTGGNSEAFF	TGTGCCAGCAGGCGGACAGGGGGTAATTCTGAAGCTTTCTTT
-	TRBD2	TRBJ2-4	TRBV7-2	CASSLVAGVQNIQYF	TGTGCCAGCAGCTTAGTGGCGGGAGTCCAAAACATTCAGTACTTC